Presented here are 28 T cell receptor beta chains from one specimen sequenced in a study of blood T cell repertoires in COVID-19. Here immunoSEQ multiplex PCR was the method, and the copy in TCRdb shows in-frame clones only, minus some. The sample includes over 55,000 clones, about 80% of them seen just once. Sequences were obtained from peripheral blood. These receptors originate from a woman older than 75 with acute or convalescent COVID-19.

V gene TRBV4-2 combines with J gene TRBJ1-2, with a weak D call TRBD1 (5 bases). The CDR3 loop spans 15 amino acids. CDR1 and CDR2 (germline): LGHNA, YNFKEQ. The V end lost 0 bases, the J end lost 5 bases, and 13 bases lay between the germline ends. CDR3 nucleotides: TGTGCCAGCAGCCAAGACTTGGAGACAGCTTATGGCTACACCTTC. Translated, it gives CASSQDLETAYGYTF.

The rearrangement links TRBV3-1 (or the pseudogene TRBV3-2) to TRBJ2-5, with a weak D call TRBD1 (5 bases). Trimming shortened V by 6 bases and J by 5 bases, and 13 bases separated the two germline ends. Germline CDR1 reads LGHDT; CDR2 reads YNNKEL (reference sequence). This CDR3 spans 13 amino acids. CDR3 amino acids: CASRKTASETQYF. Written as DNA, the CDR3 is TGTGCCAGCAGAAAGACAGCCTCGGAGACCCAGTACTTC.

This clone was observed a few times. The J gene is TRBJ2-7, the V gene TRBV7-8, with a possible D match to TRBD1 (5 bases). V shed 0 bases and J shed 4 bases, with 7 bases lying between them. CDR1 and CDR2 from the germline V gene are SGHVS and FQNEAQ. The length of the CDR3 is 13 residues. The CDR3 loop is CASSLAQGYEQYF. In nucleotides, the CDR3 is TGTGCCAGCAGCTTAGCTCAGGGTTACGAGCAGTACTTC.

The CDR3 DNA is TGTGCCAGCAGCCATCGGACTAGCGGGATTCAAGAGACCCAGTACTTC. Amino acid sequence: CASSHRTSGIQETQYF. This chain links TRBV7-2 with TRBJ2-5; TRBD2 matches at 12 bases. Germline V CDR1 and CDR2: SGHTA, FQGNSA. The CDR3 consists of 16 residues. The J segment lost 2 bases and the V segment lost 5 bases, leaving 6 bases of the junction unmatched.

The J gene is TRBJ1-5, the V gene TRBV2; TRBD1 is a possible D gene (5 bases). The CDR3 length is 13 residues. Germline CDR1 and CDR2: SNHLY and FYNNEI. Trimming shortened V by 6 bases and J by 5 bases, and 11 bases separated the two germline ends. The CDR3 sequence is CASSKTAYQPQHF. In DNA, the CDR3 is TGTGCCAGCAGCAAGACAGCCTATCAGCCCCAGCATTTT.

The CDR3 protein is CASARAPDNTEAFF. In nucleotides, the CDR3 is TGTGCCAGTGCGCGGGCTCCGGACAACACTGAAGCTTTCTTT. The rearrangement links TRBV25-1 to TRBJ1-1, with D unresolved. CDR1 MGHDK and CDR2 SYGVNS come from the germline V gene. This CDR3 is built from 14 residues. Trimming shortened V by 9 bases and J by 2 bases, and 16 bases separated the two germline ends.

The chain is built from TRBV7-8 and TRBJ2-7; D possibly corresponds to TRBD1 (6 bases). Germline lookup yields CDR1 SGHVS and CDR2 FQNEAQ. Trimming removed 5 bases at V and 4 bases at J, with 9 bases between. The CDR3 totals 12 residues. CDR3 amino acids: CASSIQGYEQYF. The CDR3 bases are TGTGCCAGCAGCATACAGGGTTACGAGCAGTACTTC.

J is TRBJ1-2 and V is TRBV7-9; D is unresolved. Germline CDR1 and CDR2: SEHNR and FQNEAQ (reference sequence). The CDR3 runs 17 residues. V was cut by 4 bases and J by 4 bases, with 22 bases left in between. CDR3 sequence (DNA): TGTGCCAGCAGCTCCCCTCGGGGATGGGTCCGGGGCTATGGCTACACCTTC. Translating gives CASSSPRGWVRGYGYTF.

This clone showed up just a few times. V and J are TRBV6-5 and TRBJ1-2, with a weak D call TRBD1 (6 bases). CDR3 length equals 15 residues. Germline V lookup: CDR1 MNHEY, CDR2 SVGAGI. Trimming cost V 4 bases and J 0 bases, with 12 bases left between them. CDR3 residues: CASSSQGGTNYGYTF. CDR3 coding DNA: TGTGCCAGCAGTTCCCAAGGGGGAACTAACTATGGCTACACCTTC.

The rearrangement links TRBV19 to TRBJ2-1; 8 nucleotides align to TRBD2. The CDR3 has 15 amino acids. Germline V CDR1 and CDR2: LNHDA, SQIVND (reference sequence). V shed 5 bases, J shed 2 bases, and the junction held 5 bases outside the gene matches. CDR3 sequence reads: CASSRAGVTYNEQFF. CDR3 DNA sequence: TGTGCCAGTAGTCGAGCGGGAGTAACCTACAATGAGCAGTTCTTC.

This chain uses TRBV7-9 with TRBJ2-3; tentative D call: TRBD2 (6 bases). The V gene's germline CDR1 is SEHNR and CDR2 FQNEAQ (reference sequence). This CDR3 has 16 residues. V was clipped by 5 bases and J by 0 bases, with 15 bases between them. DNA for the CDR3: TGTGCCAGCAGCCGAGGGACTTCCTCTAGCACAGATACGCAGTATTTT. As protein: CASSRGTSSSTDTQYF. Full variable domain (remainder filled in from reference TRBV7-9 and TRBJ2-3): DTGVSQNPRHKITKRGQNVTFRCDPISEHNRLYWYRQTLGQGPEFLTYFQNEAQLEKSRLLSDRFSAERPKGSFSTLEIQRTEQGDSAMYLCASSRGTSSSTDTQYFGPGTRLTVL.

The V call is TRBV3-1 (or the pseudogene TRBV3-2), the J call TRBJ2-1; 10 bases are a match to TRBD2. Losses at the gene ends were 1 base for V and 8 bases for J; bases not matched to a gene: 14. Germline V gene data show CDR1 as LGHDT and CDR2 as YNNKEL (reference sequence). The CDR3 spans 18 residues. Written as DNA, the CDR3 is TGTGCCAGCAGCCAAGGTGGTCGGTGGCTAGCGGGAGAAGATGAGCAGTTCTTC. Protein product: CASSQGGRWLAGEDEQFF.

CDR3 in amino acids: CASSLTAGNTGELFF. Here the CDR3 DNA reads TGTGCCAGCAGCTTAACGGCGGGAAACACCGGGGAGCTGTTTTTT. The chain is built from TRBV7-3 and TRBJ2-2, with a tentative D call TRBD2 (6 bases). CDR3 size: 15 residues. Germline values: CDR1 SGHTA, CDR2 FQGTGA. Trimming shortened V by 0 bases and J by 2 bases, and 7 bases separated the two germline ends.

The rearrangement links TRBV25-1 to TRBJ1-3; D ambiguous. The CDR3 covers 15 residues. Trimming shortened V by 5 bases and J by 1 base, and 12 bases separated the two germline ends. CDR1 is MGHDK, CDR2 SYGVNS, per germline. CDR3 region: CASSHSWESGNTIYF. The DNA of the CDR3 is TGTGCCAGCAGTCACTCGTGGGAGTCTGGAAACACCATATATTTT.

This clone was counted a single time. The genes are TRBV6-1 and TRBJ1-6, with TRBD1 matching 9 bases. The CDR3 runs to 18 residues. Germline trimming cut 2 bases from V and 4 bases from J; bases unmatched to any gene: 9. Germline CDR1 reads MNHNS; CDR2 reads SASEGT. The CDR3 DNA reads TGTGCCAGCAGTGAACCGGGACAGGGCTTATCTTATAATTCACCCCTCCACTTT. Translation gives CASSEPGQGLSYNSPLHF.

J is TRBJ2-7 and V is TRBV5-6; D gene ambiguous. V dropped 4 bases and J dropped 2 bases, with 13 bases sitting between them. The length of the CDR3 is 14 residues. Looked up from germline, CDR1 is SGHDT and CDR2 is YYEEEE. CDR3 residues: CASSRLGPTYEQYF. Written as DNA, the CDR3 is TGTGCCAGCAGCCGTCTAGGCCCGACCTACGAGCAGTACTTC.

The chain recombines TRBV24-1 with TRBJ1-2; D is ambiguous. Germline assignment: CDR1 KGHDR and CDR2 SFDVKD. Trimming took 0 bases from V and 6 from J, leaving 4 bases between them. This CDR3 comprises 12 residues. The CDR3 loop reads CATSDLTDGYTF. CDR3 DNA sequence: TGTGCCACCAGTGATTTGACAGATGGCTACACCTTC.

CDR3 nucleotides: TGTGCCAGCACGCTACAGGGGGAGGGCTACCAAGAGACCCAGTACTTC. Translated: CASTLQGEGYQETQYF. The chain has TRBV28 and TRBJ2-5, with TRBD1 as a possible D gene (8 bases). V lost 7 bases, J lost 0 bases, and 18 bases lay in between. The CDR3 loop spans 16 amino acids. Germline CDR1 reads MDHEN; CDR2 reads SYDVKM.

Ten or more counts support this clone. The chain recombines TRBV5-4 with TRBJ1-2; a possible D gene is TRBD1 (5 bases). Trimming left V 7 bases short and J 8 bases short, with 24 bases between. CDR1 and CDR2 from the germline V gene are SGHNT and YYREEE (reference sequence). The CDR3 sequence is 15 residues long. This CDR3 is CASESDSGPIAGYTF. In DNA, the CDR3 is TGTGCCAGCGAATCCGACAGTGGCCCCATTGCGGGCTACACCTTC.

The CDR3 nucleotides are TGTGCCAGCAGCGGGGAGGGGGACAGGAGCGGGCACTCTGAAGCTTTCTTT. Translation gives CASSGEGDRSGHSEAFF. The chain has TRBV5-4 and TRBJ1-1, with 8 positions matching TRBD1. V lost 4 bases and J lost 6; bases outside the gene matches: 17. The CDR3 consists of 17 residues. CDR1 and CDR2 from the germline V gene are SGHNT and YYREEE (reference sequence). Supplemented by reference TRBV5-4 and TRBJ1-1, the full variable domain reads ETGVTQSPTHLIKTRGQQVTLRCSSQSGHNTVSWYQQALGQGPQFIFQYYREEENGRGNFPPRFSGLQFPNYSSELNVNALELDDSALYLCASSGEGDRSGHSEAFFGQGTRLTVV.

The J gene is TRBJ2-3, the V gene TRBV10-3; 7 bases line up with TRBD1. Per germline, CDR1 ENHRY and CDR2 SYGVKD. CDR3 length equals 14 residues. The junction had 4 bases not matched to a gene; V was cut back by 5 bases and J by 2 bases. CDR3 protein: CAISPTGATDTQYF. In DNA form, the CDR3 reads TGTGCCATCAGTCCTACAGGGGCCACAGATACGCAGTATTTT.

The chain joins TRBV9 to TRBJ2-3; 7 nucleotides match TRBD2. Germline assignment: CDR1 SGDLS and CDR2 YYNGEE. V shed 0 bases and J 1 base; nucleotides not matched to a gene: 5. The CDR3 loop spans 16 amino acids. CDR3 region: CASSVGVAGGTDTQYF. CDR3 DNA sequence: TGTGCCAGCAGCGTAGGGGTGGCGGGAGGCACAGATACGCAGTATTTT.

This rearrangement joins TRBV25-1 to TRBJ2-7, with D uncertain. This CDR3 has 13 amino acids. Trimming took off 2 bases at V and 2 bases at J, with 7 bases between the two ends. Looked up from germline, CDR1 is MGHDK and CDR2 is SYGVNS. CDR3 sequence reads: CASSENRPYEQYF. CDR3 nucleotide sequence: TGTGCCAGCAGTGAAAACAGACCCTACGAGCAGTACTTC.

The gene calls are TRBV28 and TRBJ1-2, with unresolved D. CDR3 size: 13 residues. Trimming removed 2 bases from V and 2 bases from J, with 6 bases in between. The germline V gene has CDR1 MDHEN and CDR2 SYDVKM. The CDR3 DNA reads TGTGCCAGCAGTTTACAGGAAAACTATGGCTACACCTTC. It yields the protein CASSLQENYGYTF.

The V gene is TRBV11-1, the J gene TRBJ2-5; TRBD2 matches at 7 bases. V dropped 5 bases and J dropped 6; count of bases not matched to a gene: 9. This CDR3 comprises 14 residues. Per germline, CDR1 SGHAT and CDR2 FQDESV (reference sequence). Here the CDR3 DNA reads TGTGCCAGCAGCCCCCGACTAGCAACTAAGACCCAGTACTTC. This sequence encodes CASSPRLATKTQYF. The variable domain in full, with the rest retrieved from reference TRBV11-1 and TRBJ2-5, is EAEVAQSPRYKITEKSQAVAFWCDPISGHATLYWYRQILGQGPELLVQFQDESVVDDSQLPKDRFSAERLKGVDSTLKIQPAELGDSAMYLCASSPRLATKTQYFGPGTRLLVL.

This chain connects TRBV11-2 to TRBJ1-1; D may be TRBD1 (6 bases). CDR3 length: 15 amino acids. V lost 4 bases, J lost 0 bases, and 12 bases lay in between. Germline V gene data show CDR1 as SGHAT and CDR2 as FQNNGV. The CDR3 coding sequence is TGTGCCAGCAGCTCTGAAGGGGGTCTGAACACTGAAGCTTTCTTT. Amino acids: CASSSEGGLNTEAFF.

J is TRBJ1-2 and V is TRBV6-5; D uncertain. The length of the CDR3 is 14 residues. Germline-derived CDR1 and CDR2 are MNHEY and SVGAGI. The germline V and J ends were trimmed by 9 bases and 0 bases, with 14 bases remaining between them. CDR3 in DNA: TGTGCCAGTGCCAAGGAGGGAGCTAACTATGGCTACACCTTC. Translation: CASAKEGANYGYTF.

The CDR3 sequence is CASSLRQGAIPYEQYF. The CDR3, as DNA: TGCGCCAGCAGCCTTCGACAGGGGGCAATTCCTTACGAGCAGTACTTC. This chain uses TRBV5-1 with TRBJ2-7; 10 bases line up with TRBD1. V lost 4 bases and J lost 4; bases outside the gene matches: 11. This CDR3 is built from 16 residues. Germline CDR1 reads SGHRS; CDR2 reads YFSETQ.